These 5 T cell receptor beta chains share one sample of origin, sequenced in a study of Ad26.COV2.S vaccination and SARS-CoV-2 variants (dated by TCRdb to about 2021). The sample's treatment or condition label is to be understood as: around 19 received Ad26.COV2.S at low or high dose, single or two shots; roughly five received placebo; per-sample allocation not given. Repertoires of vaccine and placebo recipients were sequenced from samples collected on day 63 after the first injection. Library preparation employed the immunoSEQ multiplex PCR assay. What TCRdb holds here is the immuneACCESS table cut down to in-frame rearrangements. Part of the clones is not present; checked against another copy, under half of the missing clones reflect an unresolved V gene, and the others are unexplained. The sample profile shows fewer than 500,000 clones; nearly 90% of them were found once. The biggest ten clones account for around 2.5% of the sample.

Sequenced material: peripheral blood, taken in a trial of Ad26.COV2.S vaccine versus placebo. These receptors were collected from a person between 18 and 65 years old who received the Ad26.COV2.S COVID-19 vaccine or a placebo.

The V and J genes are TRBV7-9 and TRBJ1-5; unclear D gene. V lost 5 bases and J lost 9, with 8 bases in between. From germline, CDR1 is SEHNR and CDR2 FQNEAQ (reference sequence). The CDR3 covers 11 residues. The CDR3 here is CASSNGGPQHF. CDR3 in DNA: TGTGCCAGCAGCAACGGTGGGCCCCAGCATTTT.

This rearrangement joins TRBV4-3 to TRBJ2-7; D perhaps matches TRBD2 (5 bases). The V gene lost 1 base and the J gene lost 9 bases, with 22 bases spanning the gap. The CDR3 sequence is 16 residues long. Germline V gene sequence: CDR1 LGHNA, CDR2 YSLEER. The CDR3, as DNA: TGCGCCAGCAGCCAAGCTCAGCCGAGCGTGGGGAGAAGGCAGTACGTC. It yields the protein CASSQAQPSVGRRQYV.

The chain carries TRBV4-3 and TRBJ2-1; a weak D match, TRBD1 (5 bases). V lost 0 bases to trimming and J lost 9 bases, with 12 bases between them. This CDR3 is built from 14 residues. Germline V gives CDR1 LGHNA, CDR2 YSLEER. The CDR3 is CASSQDRALGEQFF. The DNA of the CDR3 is TGCGCCAGCAGCCAAGACAGGGCGTTGGGTGAGCAGTTCTTC.

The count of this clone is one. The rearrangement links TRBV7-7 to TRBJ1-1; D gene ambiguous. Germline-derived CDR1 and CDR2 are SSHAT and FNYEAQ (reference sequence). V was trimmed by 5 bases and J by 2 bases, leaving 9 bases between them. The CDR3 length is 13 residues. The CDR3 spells CASSLRANTEAFF. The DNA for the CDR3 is TGTGCCAGCAGCCTGAGGGCCAACACTGAAGCTTTCTTT.

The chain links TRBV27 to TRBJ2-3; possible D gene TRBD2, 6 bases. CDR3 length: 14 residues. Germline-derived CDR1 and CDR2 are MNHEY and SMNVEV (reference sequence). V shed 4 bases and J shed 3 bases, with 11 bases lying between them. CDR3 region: CASSSRLGTDTQYF. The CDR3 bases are TGTGCCAGCAGTTCTAGACTAGGAACAGATACGCAGTATTTT.